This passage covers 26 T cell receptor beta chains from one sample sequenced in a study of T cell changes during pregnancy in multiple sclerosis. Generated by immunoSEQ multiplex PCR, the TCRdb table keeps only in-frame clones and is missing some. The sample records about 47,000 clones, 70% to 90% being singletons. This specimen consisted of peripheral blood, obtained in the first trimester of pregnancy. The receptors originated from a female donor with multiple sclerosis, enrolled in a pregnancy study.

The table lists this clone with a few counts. The CDR3 sequence is CASSVTGDEGYTF. The CDR3 DNA reads TGTGCCAGCAGCGTGACAGGGGATGAGGGCTACACCTTC. The chain has TRBV11-2 and TRBJ1-2; 8 nucleotides line up with TRBD1. The CDR3 is made up of 13 amino acids. The J segment lost 8 bases and the V segment lost 5 bases, leaving 7 bases of the junction unmatched. Germline loops: CDR1 SGHAT, CDR2 FQNNGV.

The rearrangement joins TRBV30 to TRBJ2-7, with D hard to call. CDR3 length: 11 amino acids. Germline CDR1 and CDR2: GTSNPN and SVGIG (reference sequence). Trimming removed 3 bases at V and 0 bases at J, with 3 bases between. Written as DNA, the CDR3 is TGTGCCTGGAGACACTCCTACGAGCAGTACTTC. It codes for CAWRHSYEQYF. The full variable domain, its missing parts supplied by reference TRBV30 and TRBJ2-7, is SQTIHQWPATLVQPVGSPLSLECTVEGTSNPNLYWYRQAAGRGLQLLFYSVGIGQISSEVPQNLSASRPQDRQFILSSKKLLLSDSGFYLCAWRHSYEQYFGPGTRLTVT.

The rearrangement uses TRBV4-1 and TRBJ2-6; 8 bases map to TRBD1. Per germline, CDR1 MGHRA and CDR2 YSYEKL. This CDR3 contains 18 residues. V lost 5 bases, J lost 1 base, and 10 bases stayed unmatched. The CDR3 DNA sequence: TGCGCCAGCAGCGGGGGGACTGGACAGGGATCTGGGGCCAACGTCCTGACTTTC. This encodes CASSGGTGQGSGANVLTF.

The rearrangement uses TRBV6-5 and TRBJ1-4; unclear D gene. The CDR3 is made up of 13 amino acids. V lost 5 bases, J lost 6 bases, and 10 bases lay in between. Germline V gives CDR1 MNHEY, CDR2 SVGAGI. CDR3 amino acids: CASSRVDDEKLFF. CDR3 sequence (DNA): TGTGCCAGCAGTCGGGTGGATGATGAAAAACTGTTTTTT.

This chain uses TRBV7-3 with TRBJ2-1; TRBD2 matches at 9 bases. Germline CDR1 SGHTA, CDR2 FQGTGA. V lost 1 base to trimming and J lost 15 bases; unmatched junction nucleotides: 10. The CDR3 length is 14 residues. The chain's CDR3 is CASSLNPAGGLWFF. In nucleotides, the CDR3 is TGTGCCAGCAGCTTAAATCCAGCGGGGGGCCTATGGTTCTTC.

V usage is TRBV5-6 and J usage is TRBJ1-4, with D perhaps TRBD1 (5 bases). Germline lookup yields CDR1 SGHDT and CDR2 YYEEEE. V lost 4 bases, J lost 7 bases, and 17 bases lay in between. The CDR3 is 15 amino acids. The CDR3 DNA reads TGTGCCAGCAGCCCCGGGCAGGGATGGGGTGAAAAACTGTTTTTT. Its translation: CASSPGQGWGEKLFF.

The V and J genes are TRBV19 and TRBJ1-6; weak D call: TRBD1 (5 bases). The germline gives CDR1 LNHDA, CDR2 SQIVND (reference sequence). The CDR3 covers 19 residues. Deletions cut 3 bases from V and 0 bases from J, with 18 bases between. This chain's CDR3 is CASSMGRKRGGSYNSPLHF. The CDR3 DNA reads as TGTGCCAGTAGTATGGGCCGGAAGCGGGGCGGCTCCTATAATTCACCCCTCCACTTT. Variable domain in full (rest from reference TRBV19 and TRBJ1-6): DGGITQSPKYLFRKEGQNVTLSCEQNLNHDAMYWYRQDPGQGLRLIYYSQIVNDFQKGDIAEGYSVSREKKESFPLTVTSAQKNPTAFYLCASSMGRKRGGSYNSPLHFGNGTRLTVT.

The CDR3 DNA reads TGTGCCAGCAGCGTAACTAGCGGGGGGGCCGGGGAGCTGTTTTTT. Translation: CASSVTSGGAGELFF. The V and J genes are TRBV9 and TRBJ2-2, with 13 positions matching TRBD2. The V gene end was trimmed by 1 base and the J gene end by 6 bases; junction bases not matched to a gene: 0. CDR3 size: 15 residues. Per germline, CDR1 SGDLS and CDR2 YYNGEE.

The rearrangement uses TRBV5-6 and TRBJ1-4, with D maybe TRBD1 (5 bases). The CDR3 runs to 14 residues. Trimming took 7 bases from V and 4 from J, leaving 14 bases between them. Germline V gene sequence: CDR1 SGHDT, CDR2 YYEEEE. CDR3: CASGTRQNNEKLFF. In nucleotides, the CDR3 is TGTGCCAGCGGCACACGACAGAATAATGAAAAACTGTTTTTT. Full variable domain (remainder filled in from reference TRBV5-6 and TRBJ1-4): DAGVTQSPTHLIKTRGQQVTLRCSPKSGHDTVSWYQQALGQGPQFIFQYYEEEERQRGNFPDRFSGHQFPNYSSELNVNALLLGDSALYLCASGTRQNNEKLFFGSGTQLSVL.

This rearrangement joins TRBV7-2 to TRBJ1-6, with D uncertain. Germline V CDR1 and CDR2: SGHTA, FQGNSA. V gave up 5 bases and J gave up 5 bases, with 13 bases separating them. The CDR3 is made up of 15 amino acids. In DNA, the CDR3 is TGTGCCAGCAGCACCCGGACGGGGAATAATTCACCCCTCCACTTT. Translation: CASSTRTGNNSPLHF.

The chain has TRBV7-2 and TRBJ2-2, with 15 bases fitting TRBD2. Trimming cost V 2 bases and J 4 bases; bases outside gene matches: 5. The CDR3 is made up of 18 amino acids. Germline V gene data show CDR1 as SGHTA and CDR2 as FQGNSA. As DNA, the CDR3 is TGTGCCAGCAGCTTATTTGGGACTAGCGGGGGGAGCACCGGGGAGCTGTTTTTT. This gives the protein CASSLFGTSGGSTGELFF.

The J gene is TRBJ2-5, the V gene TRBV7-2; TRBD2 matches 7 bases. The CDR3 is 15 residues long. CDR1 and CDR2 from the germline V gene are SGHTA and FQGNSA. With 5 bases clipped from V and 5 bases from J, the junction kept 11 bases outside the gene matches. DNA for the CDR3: TGTGCCAGCAGCACCCGGACTAGTCAGTCGGAGACCCAGTACTTC. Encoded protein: CASSTRTSQSETQYF.

The CDR3 DNA reads TGCGCCAGCAGCCAAGATGGGGCAGAGCCCTACAATGAGCAGTTCTTC. It encodes CASSQDGAEPYNEQFF. The rearrangement links TRBV4-3 to TRBJ2-1, with D possibly being TRBD1 (5 bases). Germline assignment: CDR1 LGHNA and CDR2 YSLEER. V dropped 0 bases and J dropped 2 bases, with 11 bases sitting between them. This CDR3 comprises 16 residues.

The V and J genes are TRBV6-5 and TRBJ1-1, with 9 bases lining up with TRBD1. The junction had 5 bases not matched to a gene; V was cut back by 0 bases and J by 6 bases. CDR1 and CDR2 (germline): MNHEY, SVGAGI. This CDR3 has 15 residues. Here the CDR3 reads CASSYSVGQGAEAFF. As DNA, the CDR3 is TGTGCCAGCAGTTACTCGGTGGGACAGGGAGCTGAAGCTTTCTTT.

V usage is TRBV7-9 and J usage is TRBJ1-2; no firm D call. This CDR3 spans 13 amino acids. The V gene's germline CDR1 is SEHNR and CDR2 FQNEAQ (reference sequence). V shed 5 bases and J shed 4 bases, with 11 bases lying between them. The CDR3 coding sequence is TGTGCCAGCAGCCTAAGAGTCCTCTATGGCTACACCTTC. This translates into CASSLRVLYGYTF.

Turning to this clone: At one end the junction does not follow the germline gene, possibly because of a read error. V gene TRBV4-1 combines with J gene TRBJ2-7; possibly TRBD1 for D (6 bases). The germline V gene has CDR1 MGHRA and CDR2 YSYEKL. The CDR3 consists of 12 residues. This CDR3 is CASSQTNREMHF. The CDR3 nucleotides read TGCGCCAGCAGCCAAACCAACAGGGAAATGCACTTC.

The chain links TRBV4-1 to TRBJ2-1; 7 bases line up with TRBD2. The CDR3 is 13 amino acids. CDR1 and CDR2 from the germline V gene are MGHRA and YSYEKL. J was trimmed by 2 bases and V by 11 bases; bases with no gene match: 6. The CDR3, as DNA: TGCGCCGCAGGGAGGGGACCCTACAATGAGCAGTTCTTC. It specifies CAAGRGPYNEQFF.

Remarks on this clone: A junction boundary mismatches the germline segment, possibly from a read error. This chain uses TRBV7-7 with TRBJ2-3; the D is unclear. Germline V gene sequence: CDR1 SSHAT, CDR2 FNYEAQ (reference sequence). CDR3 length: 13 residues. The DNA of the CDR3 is TGTGCTAGCAGCTTAGATAGAGGAGATACGCAGTATTTT. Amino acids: CASSLDRGDTQYF. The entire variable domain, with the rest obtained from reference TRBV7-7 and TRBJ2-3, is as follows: GAGVSQSPRYKVTKRGQDVTLRCDPISSHATLYWYQQALGQGPEFLTYFNYEAQPDKSGLPSDRFSAERPEGSISTLTIQRTEQRDSAMYRCASSLDRGDTQYFGPGTRLTVL.

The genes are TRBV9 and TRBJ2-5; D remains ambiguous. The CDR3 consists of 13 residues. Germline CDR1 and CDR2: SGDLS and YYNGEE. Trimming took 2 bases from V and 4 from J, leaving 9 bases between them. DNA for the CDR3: TGTGCCAGCAGCGTCGGTAGTATAGAGACCCAGTACTTC. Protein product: CASSVGSIETQYF.

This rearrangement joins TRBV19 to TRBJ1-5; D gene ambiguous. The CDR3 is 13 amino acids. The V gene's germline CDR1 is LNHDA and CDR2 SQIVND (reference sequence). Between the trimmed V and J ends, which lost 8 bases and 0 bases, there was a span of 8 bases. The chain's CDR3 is CASAQDSNQPQHF. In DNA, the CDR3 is TGTGCCAGTGCTCAGGATAGCAATCAGCCCCAGCATTTT.

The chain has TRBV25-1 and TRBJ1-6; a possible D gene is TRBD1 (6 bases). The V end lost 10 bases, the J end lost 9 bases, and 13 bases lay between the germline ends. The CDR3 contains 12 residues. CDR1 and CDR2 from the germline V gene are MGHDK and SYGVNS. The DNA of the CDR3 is TGTGCCACCACAGGGAGTGGTTCACCCCTCCACTTT. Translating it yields CATTGSGSPLHF.

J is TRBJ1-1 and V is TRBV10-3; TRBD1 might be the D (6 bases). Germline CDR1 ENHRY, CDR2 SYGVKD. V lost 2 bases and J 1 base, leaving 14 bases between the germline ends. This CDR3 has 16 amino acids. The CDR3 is CAISEEGRGPNTEAFF. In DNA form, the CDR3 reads TGTGCCATCAGTGAGGAGGGCAGGGGACCGAACACTGAAGCTTTCTTT.

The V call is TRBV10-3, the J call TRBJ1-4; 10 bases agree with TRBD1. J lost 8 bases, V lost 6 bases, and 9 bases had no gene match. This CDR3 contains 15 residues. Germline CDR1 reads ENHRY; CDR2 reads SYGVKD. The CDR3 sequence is CAISARQGAQEKLFF. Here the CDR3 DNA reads TGTGCCATCAGCGCCAGACAGGGGGCACAGGAAAAACTGTTTTTT.

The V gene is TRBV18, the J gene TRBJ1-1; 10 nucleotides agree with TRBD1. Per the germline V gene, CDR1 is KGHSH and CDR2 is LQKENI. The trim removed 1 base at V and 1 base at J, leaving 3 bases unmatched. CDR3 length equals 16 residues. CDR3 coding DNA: TGTGCCAGCTCACCACGGACAGGGGGTAAGAACACTGAAGCTTTCTTT. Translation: CASSPRTGGKNTEAFF. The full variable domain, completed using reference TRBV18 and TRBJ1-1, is NAGVMQNPRHLVRRRGQEARLRCSPMKGHSHVYWYRQLPEEGLKFMVYLQKENIIDESGMPKERFSAEFPKEGPSILRIQQVVRGDSAAYFCASSPRTGGKNTEAFFGQGTRLTVV.

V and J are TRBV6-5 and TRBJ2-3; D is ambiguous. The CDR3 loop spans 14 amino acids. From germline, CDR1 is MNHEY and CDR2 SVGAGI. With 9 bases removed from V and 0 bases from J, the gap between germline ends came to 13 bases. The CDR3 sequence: CASSLDTSTDTQYF. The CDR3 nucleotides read TGTGCCAGTTCTCTAGATACTAGCACAGATACGCAGTATTTT.

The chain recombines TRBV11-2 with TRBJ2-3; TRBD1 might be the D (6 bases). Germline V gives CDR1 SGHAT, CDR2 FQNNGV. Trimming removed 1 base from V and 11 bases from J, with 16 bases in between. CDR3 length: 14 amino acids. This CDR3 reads CASSLGASEGGQYF. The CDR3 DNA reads TGTGCCAGCAGCTTAGGGGCGAGCGAAGGGGGGCAGTATTTT. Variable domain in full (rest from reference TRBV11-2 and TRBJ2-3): EAGVAQSPRYKIIEKRQSVAFWCNPISGHATLYWYQQILGQGPKLLIQFQNNGVVDDSQLPKDRFSAERLKGVDSTLKIQPAKLEDSAVYLCASSLGASEGGQYFGPGTRLTVL.